Below, 23 T cell receptor beta chains from the same sample are listed, as sequenced in a study of shared clonotypes between healthy human individuals. Cells designated naive CD8 were CD45RO-negative and were positively selected for CCR7, with terminally differentiated effector memory CD45RA+ cells excluded. Some clones are missing from TCRdb's copy, which holds only in-frame ones; the method was immunoSEQ multiplex PCR. The table shows about 750,000 clones, with 92% occurring only once. Sample: naive CD8+ T cells sorted from blood. The receptors derive from a man aged 25-45 years in good health.

This rearrangement joins TRBV29-1 to TRBJ2-1; TRBD2 matches 9 bases. Germline values: CDR1 SQVTM, CDR2 ANQGSEA. There are 13 residues in the CDR3. Unmatched junction bases numbered 4, after V lost 3 bases and J lost 7 bases. CDR3 sequence (DNA): TGCAGCGTTGAGGGACTAGCTATAAATGAGCAGTTCTTC. Translating gives CSVEGLAINEQFF.

The chain's CDR3 is CASSLYAVTSSYNEQFF. As DNA, the CDR3 is TGTGCCAGCAGCTTATACGCAGTTACCAGCTCCTACAATGAGCAGTTCTTC. This chain connects TRBV7-8 to TRBJ2-1, with D uncertain. Germline CDR1 is SGHVS and CDR2 is FQNEAQ. Trimming pared 2 bases from V and 0 bases from J, leaving 14 bases between. The length of the CDR3 is 17 residues.

V usage is TRBV4-1 and J usage is TRBJ2-1; no clear D. The germline CDR1 and CDR2 sequences are MGHRA and YSYEKL. With 4 bases removed from V and 8 bases from J, the gap between germline ends came to 9 bases. The CDR3 covers 12 residues. The chain's CDR3 is CASSPGRYEQFF. Written as DNA, the CDR3 is TGCGCCAGCAGCCCCGGCCGATATGAGCAGTTCTTC.

V usage is TRBV5-1 and J usage is TRBJ2-2; the match to TRBD2 covers 13 bases. In germline, CDR1 is SGHRS, CDR2 YFSETQ. CDR3 length equals 19 residues. The V and J ends lost 0 bases and 2 bases, in that order; junction bases with no gene match: 7. The CDR3 DNA is TGCGCCAGCAGCTTGGCCGAGGGACTAGCGGGACTAAACACCGGGGAGCTGTTTTTT. Encoded protein: CASSLAEGLAGLNTGELFF.

Remarks on this clone: The sample carries other DNA sequences with the same CDR3. V is TRBV19 and J is TRBJ2-7, with 7 bases aligning to TRBD1. Trimming took 1 base from V and 1 from J; bases not matched to a gene: 1. The CDR3 runs to 14 residues. The V gene's germline CDR1 is LNHDA and CDR2 SQIVND (reference sequence). CDR3 protein: CASSIGQGSYEQYF. For the CDR3, the DNA is TGTGCCAGTAGTATAGGACAGGGATCCTACGAGCAGTACTTC.

The chain links TRBV29-1 to TRBJ2-2, with D perhaps assigned TRBD1 or TRBD2 (5 bases each). V lost 5 bases and J lost 11, with 18 bases in between. The CDR3 length is 13 residues. The germline gives CDR1 SQVTM, CDR2 ANQGSEA. In DNA form, the CDR3 reads TGCAGCGTTTGGCTCGCCGTCGGGGCTGAGCTGTTTTTT. It codes for CSVWLAVGAELFF.

This chain joins TRBV5-6 and TRBJ2-7, with 7 bases identical to TRBD1. CDR3 length: 18 residues. Germline V lookup: CDR1 SGHDT, CDR2 YYEEEE. V dropped 4 bases and J dropped 0; count of bases not matched to a gene: 16. The CDR3 sequence: CASSPEVFGDRHSYEQYF. CDR3 nucleotides: TGTGCCAGCAGCCCGGAGGTATTTGGGGACAGACACTCCTACGAGCAGTACTTC.

V is TRBV28 and J is TRBJ2-3; D remains ambiguous. The CDR3 runs to 12 residues. Trimming stripped 5 bases from V and 5 bases from J, with 8 bases between. CDR1 and CDR2 (germline): MDHEN, SYDVKM. CDR3 nucleotides: TGTGCCAGCAGTCCCCTTCGAGATACGCAGTATTTT. Protein sequence: CASSPLRDTQYF.

The chain links TRBV9 to TRBJ2-7; 10 nucleotides match TRBD2. The trim removed 2 bases at V and 2 bases at J, leaving 7 bases unmatched. The CDR3 length is 16 residues. The germline gives CDR1 SGDLS, CDR2 YYNGEE. DNA of the CDR3: TGTGCCAGCAGCGTGACCGGACTAGCGGATACCTACGAGCAGTACTTC. As protein: CASSVTGLADTYEQYF.

The gene calls are TRBV9 and TRBJ2-7; D uncertain. Trimming cost V 3 bases and J 3 bases, with 10 bases left between them. This CDR3 comprises 13 residues. Germline V gives CDR1 SGDLS, CDR2 YYNGEE. The CDR3 region is CASSATFGYEQYF. The CDR3 DNA sequence: TGTGCCAGCAGCGCTACCTTCGGCTACGAGCAGTACTTC.

This rearrangement joins TRBV5-6 to TRBJ2-7, with a tentative D call TRBD1 (6 bases). The CDR3 loop spans 13 amino acids. Trimming took off 3 bases at V and 5 bases at J, with 12 bases between the two ends. In germline, CDR1 is SGHDT, CDR2 YYEEEE. The CDR3 nucleotides read TGTGCCAGCAGCTCTGGGACACCCCACGAGCAGTACTTC. Protein product: CASSSGTPHEQYF.

This chain joins TRBV7-9 and TRBJ2-7; 9 bases agree with TRBD2. After removal of 5 bases from V and 2 bases from J, the junction contained 4 bases not matched to a gene. This CDR3 region has 14 residues. From germline, CDR1 is SEHNR and CDR2 FQNEAQ (reference sequence). The CDR3 protein is CASSPSGKPYEQYF. In DNA form, the CDR3 reads TGTGCCAGCAGCCCTAGCGGGAAACCCTACGAGCAGTACTTC.

The gene calls are TRBV19 and TRBJ2-1; D ambiguous. The CDR3 contains 14 residues. With 0 bases removed from V and 9 bases from J, the gap between germline ends came to 12 bases. CDR1 and CDR2 (germline): LNHDA, SQIVND (reference sequence). CDR3 loop: CASSIDHLIPEQFF. Here the CDR3 DNA reads TGTGCCAGTAGTATAGATCACCTTATACCTGAGCAGTTCTTC.

The gene calls are TRBV21-1 and TRBJ2-7; TRBD2 reflects the table's D call only, with no check against the DNA. TRBV21-1 is tagged as a pseudogene. The CDR3 is 15 amino acids. Written as DNA, the CDR3 is TGTGCCAGCAGCAAAGGAGGACTCAGCATCTACGAGCAGTACTTC. Its protein product is CASSKGGLSIYEQYF.

The chain carries TRBV9 and TRBJ2-1; 9 bases are a match to TRBD2. Germline V gene data show CDR1 as SGDLS and CDR2 as YYNGEE. The J segment lost 8 bases and the V segment lost 5 bases, leaving 8 bases of the junction unmatched. The CDR3 loop spans 14 amino acids. CDR3 DNA sequence: TGTGCCAGCAGTTTAGCGGGAGTAGGGGATGAGCAGTTCTTC. As protein: CASSLAGVGDEQFF.

Remarks on this clone: With only one base between it and a far larger clone, this is likely a read error. The same CDR3 can be traced to other DNA sequences in this sample. The chain couples TRBV27 to TRBJ2-7; 11 bases match TRBD1. Germline trimming cut 5 bases from V and 3 bases from J; bases unmatched to any gene: 3. This CDR3 is built from 14 residues. Per the germline V gene, CDR1 is MNHEY and CDR2 is SMNVEV (reference sequence). Here the CDR3 reads CASSPGTGGYEQYF. As DNA, the CDR3 is TGTGCCAGCAGTCCCGGGACAGGGGGCTACGAGCAGTACTTC.

The V gene is TRBV7-9, the J gene TRBJ2-5; TRBD1 aligns across 11 bases. Germline V gene data show CDR1 as SEHNR and CDR2 as FQNEAQ (reference sequence). CDR3 length: 12 residues. With V trimmed by 5 bases and J by 9 bases, 2 bases remained unmatched. The CDR3 is CASSRDRGSQYF. As DNA, the CDR3 is TGTGCCAGCAGCCGGGACAGGGGGTCCCAGTACTTC.

This chain connects TRBV6-1 to TRBJ2-1, with D unresolved. CDR1 is MNHNS, CDR2 SASEGT, per germline. V lost 3 bases to trimming and J lost 9 bases, with 6 bases between them. This CDR3 is built from 11 residues. The chain's CDR3 is CASSDGIEQFF. CDR3 in DNA: TGTGCCAGCAGTGATGGGATTGAGCAGTTCTTC.

The CDR3 sequence is CATRLGNTEAFF. Written as DNA, the CDR3 is TGCGCCACTCGATTGGGGAACACTGAAGCTTTCTTT. The chain employs TRBV5-1 and TRBJ1-1; D is unclear. CDR3 size: 12 residues. Germline CDR1 SGHRS, CDR2 YFSETQ. Trimming pared 9 bases from V and 1 base from J, leaving 10 bases between. Full variable domain (missing parts from reference TRBV5-1 and TRBJ1-1): KAGVTQTPRYLIKTRGQQVTLSCSPISGHRSVSWYQQTPGQGLQFLFEYFSETQRNKGNFPGRFSGRQFSNSRSEMNVSTLELGDSALYLCATRLGNTEAFFGQGTRLTVV.

This sequence joins TRBV30 and TRBJ2-7; possible D gene TRBD1, 6 bases. CDR3 size: 15 residues. The germline gives CDR1 GTSNPN, CDR2 SVGIG (reference sequence). V dropped 3 bases and J dropped 0 bases, with 15 bases sitting between them. For the CDR3, the DNA is TGTGCCTGGAGCGACGGGACATTTCTCTCCTACGAGCAGTACTTC. It codes for CAWSDGTFLSYEQYF.

The V and J genes are TRBV27 and TRBJ1-4; 8 bases are shared with TRBD1. The germline V gene encodes CDR1 MNHEY and CDR2 SMNVEV (reference sequence). V was clipped by 7 bases and J by 7 bases; unmatched bases: 8. This CDR3 is built from 14 residues. CDR3 bases: TGTGCCAGCAAACGCTCCGGACAGGGTGAAAAACTGTTTTTT. It codes for CASKRSGQGEKLFF.

The rearrangement joins TRBV27 to TRBJ2-2, with TRBD2 matching over 9 bases. This CDR3 contains 15 residues. J was trimmed by 6 bases and V by 1 base; bases with no gene match: 3. Germline lookup yields CDR1 MNHEY and CDR2 SMNVEV (reference sequence). CDR3 loop: CASSLFAGGSGELFF. The CDR3 nucleotides are TGTGCCAGCAGTTTATTCGCGGGAGGGTCCGGGGAGCTGTTTTTT.

The chain carries TRBV10-1 and TRBJ2-7; D gene unclear. There are 13 residues in the CDR3. Trimming removed 4 bases at V and 3 bases at J, with 10 bases between. From germline, CDR1 is WNHNN and CDR2 SYGVQD (reference sequence). The CDR3 nucleotides read TGCGCCAGCAGTGCACAGAGAGACTACGAGCAGTACTTC. Its translation: CASSAQRDYEQYF.